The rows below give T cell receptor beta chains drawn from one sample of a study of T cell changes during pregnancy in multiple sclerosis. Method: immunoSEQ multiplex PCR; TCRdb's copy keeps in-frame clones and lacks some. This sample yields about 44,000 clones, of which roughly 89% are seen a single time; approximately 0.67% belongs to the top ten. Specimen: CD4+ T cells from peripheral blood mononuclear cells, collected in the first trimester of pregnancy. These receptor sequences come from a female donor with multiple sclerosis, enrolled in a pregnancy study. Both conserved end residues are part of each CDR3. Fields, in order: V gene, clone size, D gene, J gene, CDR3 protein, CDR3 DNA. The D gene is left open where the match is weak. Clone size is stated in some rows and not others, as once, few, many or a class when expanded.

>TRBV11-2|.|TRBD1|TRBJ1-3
CASSLTGTAGNTIYF
TGTGCCAGCAGCTTAACAGGGACAGCTGGAAACACCATATATTTT
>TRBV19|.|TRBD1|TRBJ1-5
CASVKQGMRNQPQHF
TGTGCCAGTGTGAAACAGGGGATGCGCAATCAGCCCCAGCATTTT
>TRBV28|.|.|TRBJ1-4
CASSLEANEKLFF
TGTGCCAGCAGTTTAGAGGCTAATGAAAAACTGTTTTTT
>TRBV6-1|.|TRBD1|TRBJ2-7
CASSEGSGTGFPYEQYF
TGTGCCAGCAGCGAAGGGAGCGGGACAGGGTTTCCCTACGAGCAGTACTTC
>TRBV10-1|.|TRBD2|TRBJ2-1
CASRGLAGGTREQFF
TGCGCCAGCAGGGGACTAGCGGGAGGGACCAGGGAGCAGTTCTTC
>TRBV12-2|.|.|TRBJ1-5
CASRLARTVNQPQHF
TGTGCAAGTCGCTTAGCTAGGACAGTTAATCAGCCCCAGCATTTT
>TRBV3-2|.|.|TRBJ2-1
CATGDEQFF
TGTGCCACCGGTGATGAGCAGTTCTTC
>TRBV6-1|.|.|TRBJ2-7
CASRGRDDSEQYF
TGTGCCAGCAGAGGCAGGGATGATTCCGAGCAGTACTTC
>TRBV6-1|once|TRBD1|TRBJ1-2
CASSRDRGPWGYTF
TGTGCCAGCAGTAGGGACAGGGGGCCTTGGGGCTACACCTTC
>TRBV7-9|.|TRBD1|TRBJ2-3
CASSPDRGDTQYF
TGTGCCAGCAGCCCGGACAGGGGAGATACGCAGTATTTT
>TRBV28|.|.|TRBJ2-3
CASSATGTYTDTQYF
TGTGCCAGCAGTGCCACCGGGACATACACAGATACGCAGTATTTT
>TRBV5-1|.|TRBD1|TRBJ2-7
CASSLAPGTGYSYEQYF
TGCGCCAGCAGCTTGGCCCCCGGGACAGGGTATTCCTACGAGCAGTACTTC
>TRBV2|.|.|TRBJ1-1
CASRAPTGSNTEAFF
TGTGCCAGCAGAGCACCCACTGGGAGTAACACTGAAGCTTTCTTT
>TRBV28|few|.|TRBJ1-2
CASRPTAPNGYTF
TGTGCCAGCAGGCCGACAGCCCCCAATGGCTACACCTTC
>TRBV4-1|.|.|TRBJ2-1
CASSQGTRRSYNEQFF
TGCGCCAGCAGCCAGGGGACTCGCCGCTCCTACAATGAGCAGTTCTTC
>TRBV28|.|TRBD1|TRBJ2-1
CASSPGTGVINEQFF
TGTGCCAGCAGTCCCGGGACAGGGGTTATCAATGAGCAGTTCTTC
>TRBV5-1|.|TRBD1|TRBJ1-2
CASSWTTGLNLYGYTF
TGCGCCAGCAGCTGGACGACAGGGCTGAACCTTTATGGCTACACCTTC
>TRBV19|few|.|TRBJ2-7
CASSIEDSYEQYF
TGTGCCAGTAGTATAGAAGACAGCTACGAGCAGTACTTC
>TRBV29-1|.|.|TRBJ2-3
CSVEDWGRGTADTQYF
TGCAGCGTTGAAGATTGGGGAAGGGGGACCGCAGATACGCAGTATTTT
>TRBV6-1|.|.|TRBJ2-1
CATLIPGNEQFF
TGTGCCACTTTAATCCCAGGCAATGAGCAGTTCTTC
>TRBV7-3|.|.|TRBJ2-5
CASSPQGRGQETQYF
TGTGCCAGCAGCCCACAAGGACGGGGACAAGAGACCCAGTACTTC
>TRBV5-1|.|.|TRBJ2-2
CASSLDGTGHTGELFF
TGCGCCAGCAGCTTGGATGGGACTGGACACACCGGGGAGCTGTTTTTT
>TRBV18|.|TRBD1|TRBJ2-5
CASSRDRSQETQYF
TGTGCCAGCTCACGGGACAGGTCTCAAGAGACCCAGTACTTC
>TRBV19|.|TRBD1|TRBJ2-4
CASSQPGQVNIQYF
TGTGCCAGTAGTCAACCGGGACAGGTAAACATTCAGTACTTC
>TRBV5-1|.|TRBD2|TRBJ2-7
CASSLASTSGMGEQYF
TGCGCCAGCAGCTTGGCCTCTACTAGCGGGATGGGCGAGCAGTACTTC
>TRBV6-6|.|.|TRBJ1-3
CASSYSFVNTIYF
TGTGCCAGCAGTTACTCGTTCGTAAACACCATATATTTT
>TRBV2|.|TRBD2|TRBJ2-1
CASTFSGKQFF
TGTGCCAGCACTTTTAGCGGGAAGCAGTTCTTC
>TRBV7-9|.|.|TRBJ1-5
CASSLTFGQPQHF
TGTGCCAGCAGCTTAACCTTCGGTCAGCCCCAGCATTTT
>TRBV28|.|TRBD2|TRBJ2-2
CASNLAGGSTGELFF
TGTGCCAGCAACCTAGCGGGAGGGAGCACCGGGGAGCTGTTTTTT
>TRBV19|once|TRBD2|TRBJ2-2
CASSMGLVPGELFF
TGTGCCAGTAGTATGGGACTAGTTCCCGGGGAGCTGTTTTTT
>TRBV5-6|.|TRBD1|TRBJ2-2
CASSGTGVTITGELFF
TGTGCCAGCAGCGGGACAGGGGTCACCATCACCGGGGAGCTGTTTTTT
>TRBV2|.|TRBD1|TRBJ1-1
CASSEEQGGTEAFF
TGTGCCAGCAGTGAAGAACAGGGGGGCACTGAAGCTTTCTTT
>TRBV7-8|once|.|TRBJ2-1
CASSRNQGQDEQFF
TGTGCCAGCAGCCGCAATCAGGGGCAGGATGAGCAGTTCTTC
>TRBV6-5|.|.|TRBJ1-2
CASSSTGNYGYTF
TGTGCCAGCAGTTCAACAGGGAACTATGGCTACACCTTC
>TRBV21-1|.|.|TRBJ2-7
CASSMIETYEQYF
TGTGCCAGCAGCATGATAGAGACCTACGAGCAGTACTTC
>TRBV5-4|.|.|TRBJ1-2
CASSSLRQSNYGYTF
TGTGCCAGCAGCTCCTTAAGACAGTCTAACTATGGCTACACCTTC
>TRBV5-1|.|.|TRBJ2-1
CASSYAAGNSYNEQFF
TGCGCCAGCAGCTACGCGGCGGGAAACTCCTACAATGAGCAGTTCTTC
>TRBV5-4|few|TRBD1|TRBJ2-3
CASSLQGASDTQYF
TGTGCCAGCAGTCTACAGGGGGCTTCAGATACGCAGTATTTT
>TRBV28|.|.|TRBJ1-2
CASSSPVLGYGYTF
TGTGCCAGCAGTTCCCCGGTCCTCGGCTATGGCTACACCTTC
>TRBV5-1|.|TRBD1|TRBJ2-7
CASSFGTENLQEQYF
TGCGCCAGCAGCTTTGGGACAGAGAATCTGCAAGAGCAGTACTTC
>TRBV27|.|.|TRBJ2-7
CASSYLSGYEQYF
TGTGCCAGCAGCTATCTCTCAGGCTACGAGCAGTACTTC
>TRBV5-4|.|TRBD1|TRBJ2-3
CASSFPGQGVTDTQYF
TGTGCCAGCAGCTTCCCGGGACAGGGAGTAACAGATACGCAGTATTTT
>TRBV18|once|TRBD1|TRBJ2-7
CASSPLDRGYEQYF
TGTGCCAGCTCACCACTTGACAGGGGCTACGAGCAGTACTTC
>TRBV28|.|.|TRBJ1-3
CASSPTGYSGNTIYF
TGTGCCAGCAGCCCAACAGGTTACTCTGGAAACACCATATATTTT